The T cell receptor beta chain under discussion was sequenced for a study of cytomegalovirus exposure and HLA in healthy donors. With 60 Vbeta and 13 Jbeta primers, the PCR was carried out. Produced via immunoSEQ multiplex PCR; TCRdb's table is partial and in-frame only. The sample has approximately 71,000 clones. Germline lookup yields CDR1 SGDLS and CDR2 YYNGEE. J lost 6 bases, V lost 2 bases, and 10 bases had no gene match. The CDR3 covers 15 residues. Sequenced: PBMCs. V gene TRBV9 combines with J gene TRBJ1-1; TRBD1 aligns across 7 bases. The source of this sequence is a female donor in good health and CMV-seropositive. The CDR3, as DNA: TGTGCCAGCAGCGTCCTCACAGGGGTTATCGCTGAAGCTTTCTTT. Its protein product is CASSVLTGVIAEAFF.